This T cell receptor beta chain was obtained from a study of T cell clonality in common variable immunodeficiency. All CVID subjects were on immunoglobulin replacement for at least one year. Heparinized whole blood, roughly 4.5 to 9 ml, came from each donor. Data came from immunoSEQ multiplex PCR; TCRdb stores just in-frame clones and leaves some out. This repertoire holds tens of thousands of clones, and none appear only once. This clone has a count of ten or more. Its specificity is unknown. At one boundary the junction diverges from the germline segment, which might be a read error. Coverage ceases 3 residues before the CDR3 finishes, and the germline J gene fills in the end. The study's findings and limits: TCRbeta clonality was increased in CVID versus healthy controls. In common variable immunodeficiency, TCR beta chains reportedly carried fewer deletions and N-nucleotide insertions. Repertoire-complication correlations in CVID were limited by patient heterogeneity.

CDR1 SSHAT and CDR2 FNYEAQ come from the germline V gene (reference sequence). CDR3 length equals 15 residues. The clonotype originates from a human donor with common variable immunodeficiency. The specimen was peripheral blood mononuclear cells. V and J are TRBV7-7 and TRBJ2-5; 7 bases fit TRBD1. The sequenced part of the CDR3 DNA is TGTGCTAGCAGCTTAGCCCGGACAGGCCAAGAGACC. This sequence encodes CASSLARTGQET. The whole CDR3 protein is CASSLARTGQETQYF. Using reference TRBV7-7 and TRBJ2-5 for the parts outside the CDR3, the full variable domain is GAGVSQSPRYKVTKRGQDVTLRCDPISSHATLYWYQQALGQGPEFLTYFNYEAQPDKSGLPSDRFSAERPEGSISTLTIQRTEQRDSAMYRCASSLARTGQETQYFGPGTRLLVL.